This entry lists 2 T cell receptor beta chains sequenced from one sample in a study of Tregs in tolerant kidney transplant recipients (dated by TCRdb to 2018 to 2020). The method behind the library was the immunoSEQ multiplex PCR assay. TCRdb stores this immuneACCESS table with in-frame sequences only. Part of the clones is absent; in the studies checked, under half of the shortfall reflects unresolved V genes, and no reason is known for the rest. Counted in this sample were roughly 16,000 clones; around 55% of them appeared once. 3% to 3.5% of the sample is held by the ten biggest clonotypes. Their antigens are not known. The source material was Tregs from blood cultured with allogeneic cells. Receptors were obtained from a human donor in good health.

This chain connects TRBV27 to TRBJ1-1; D uncertain. Germline CDR1 reads MNHEY; CDR2 reads SMNVEV (reference sequence). V was shortened by 4 bases and J by 2 bases, with 23 bases between the two germline ends. This CDR3 is built from 18 residues. CDR3 coding DNA: TGTGCCAGCAGTTCCCGTCCAAGACTAGGTTCGGATAACACTGAAGCTTTCTTT. The encoded protein is CASSSRPRLGSDNTEAFF.

CDR3 in amino acids: CASSRTGAETQYF. In nucleotides, the CDR3 is TGTGCCAGCAGCCGGACAGGGGCGGAGACCCAGTACTTC. The chain couples TRBV7-3 to TRBJ2-5; 9 nucleotides agree with TRBD1. V shed 5 bases, J shed 5 bases, and the junction held 3 bases outside the gene matches. The CDR3 length is 13 residues. Per germline, CDR1 SGHTA and CDR2 FQGTGA. Looking up the rest from reference TRBV7-3 and TRBJ2-5 gives the full variable domain: GAGVSQTPSNKVTEKGKYVELRCDPISGHTALYWYRQSLGQGPEFLIYFQGTGAADDSGLPNDRFFAVRPEGSVSTLKIQRTERGDSAVYLCASSRTGAETQYFGPGTRLLVL.